The text below deals with one T cell receptor beta chain. These data originate in a study of blood T cell repertoires in COVID-19. With V trimmed by 7 bases and J by 7 bases, 7 bases remained unmatched. CDR3 length: 13 amino acids. Assay used: immunoSEQ multiplex PCR; TCRdb lists only in-frame clones, some missing. The repertoire includes about 140,000 clones, 75% to 90% of them detected once, and less than 5% sits in the top ten. This chain uses TRBV12-3 or TRBV12-4 with TRBJ1-5, with TRBD1 matching over 7 bases. Sequencing was carried out using peripheral blood. This sequence originates from a woman of 80 years or more with acute or convalescent COVID-19. The CDR3 nucleotides read TGTGCCAGCACACGACAGGGACGCCAGCCCCAGCATTTT. It encodes CASTRQGRQPQHF.